This TCR beta chain comes out of a study of T cell repertoires in cytomegalovirus infection. About the study: Epitope selection comprised recently identified HLA-C-restricted CMV epitopes and well-studied HLA-B-restricted CMV epitopes. Carrying CMV and the relevant HLA type showed in public TCR beta signatures.

Comment on this clonotype: The antigen is unknown.

Study results and caveats: HLA-C-restricted, CMV-specific TCR beta clonotypes were dominant ex vivo.

There are 17 residues in the CDR3. J lost 0 bases, V lost 4 bases, and 5 bases had no gene match. Germline CDR1 is SGDLS and CDR2 is YYNGEE. From the reads, TCRdb called clonotypes with MiXCR, one entry per CDR3 protein. The data hold under 850,000 distinct CDR3 sequences, with around a third observed a single time. The rearrangement links TRBV9 to TRBJ2-5; 14 nucleotides match TRBD2. The sequence was obtained from a human donor in good health (CMV status not recorded). Some clones in this sample may be carry-over from other donors' samples. Specimen: cultured PBMCs, collected from culture after CMV antigen stimulation. CDR3 protein: CASSPGTSGGHQETQYF. In DNA form, the CDR3 reads TGTGCCAGCAGCCCGGGGACTAGCGGGGGTCACCAAGAGACCCAGTACTTC.